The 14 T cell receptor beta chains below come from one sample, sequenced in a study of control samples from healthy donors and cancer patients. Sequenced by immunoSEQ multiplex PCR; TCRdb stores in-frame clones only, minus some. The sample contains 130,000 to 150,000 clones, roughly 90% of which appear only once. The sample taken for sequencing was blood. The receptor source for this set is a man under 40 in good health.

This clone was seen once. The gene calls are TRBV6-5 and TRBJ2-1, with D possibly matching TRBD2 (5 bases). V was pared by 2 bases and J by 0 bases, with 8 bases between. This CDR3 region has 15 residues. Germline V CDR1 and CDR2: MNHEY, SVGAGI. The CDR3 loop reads CASSYEDSSYNEQFF. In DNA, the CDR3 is TGTGCCAGCAGTTACGAGGACTCCTCCTACAATGAGCAGTTCTTC.

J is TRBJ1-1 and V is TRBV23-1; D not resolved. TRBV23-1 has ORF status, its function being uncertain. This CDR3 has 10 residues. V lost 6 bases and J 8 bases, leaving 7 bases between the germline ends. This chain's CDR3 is CASREEEAFF. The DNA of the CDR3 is TGCGCCAGCAGAGAAGAGGAAGCTTTCTTT.

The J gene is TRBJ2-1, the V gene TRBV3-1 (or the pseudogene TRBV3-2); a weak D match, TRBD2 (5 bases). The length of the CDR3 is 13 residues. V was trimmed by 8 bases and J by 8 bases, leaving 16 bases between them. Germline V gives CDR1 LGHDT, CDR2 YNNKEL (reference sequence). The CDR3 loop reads CASPGVWPHEQFF. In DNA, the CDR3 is TGTGCCAGCCCCGGGGTATGGCCCCATGAGCAGTTCTTC.

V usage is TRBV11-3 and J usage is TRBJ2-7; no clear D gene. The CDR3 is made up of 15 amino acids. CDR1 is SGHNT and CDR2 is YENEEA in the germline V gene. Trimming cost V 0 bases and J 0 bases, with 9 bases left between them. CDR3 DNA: TGTGCCAGCAGCTTAGAGGTAGGCAACTCCTACGAGCAGTACTTC. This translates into CASSLEVGNSYEQYF.

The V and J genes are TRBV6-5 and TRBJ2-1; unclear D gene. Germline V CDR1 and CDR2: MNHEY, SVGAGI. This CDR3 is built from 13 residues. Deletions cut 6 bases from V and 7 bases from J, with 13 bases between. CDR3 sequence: CASRPLGSNEQFF. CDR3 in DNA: TGTGCCAGCAGACCCTTGGGGTCGAATGAGCAGTTCTTC.

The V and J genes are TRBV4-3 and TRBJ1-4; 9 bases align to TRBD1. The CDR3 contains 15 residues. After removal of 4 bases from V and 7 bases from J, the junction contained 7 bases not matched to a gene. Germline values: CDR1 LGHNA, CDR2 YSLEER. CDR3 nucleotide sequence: TGCGCCAGCAGCCTGAACAGGGGGCGAGGTGAAAAACTGTTTTTT. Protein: CASSLNRGRGEKLFF.

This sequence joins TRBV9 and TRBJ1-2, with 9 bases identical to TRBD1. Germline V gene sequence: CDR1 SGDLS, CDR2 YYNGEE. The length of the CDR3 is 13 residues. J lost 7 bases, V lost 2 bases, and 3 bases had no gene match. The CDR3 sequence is CASSVRDRVGYTF. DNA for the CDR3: TGTGCCAGCAGCGTCCGGGACAGGGTTGGCTACACCTTC. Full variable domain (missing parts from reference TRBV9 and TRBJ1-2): DSGVTQTPKHLITATGQRVTLRCSPRSGDLSVYWYQQSLDQGLQFLIQYYNGEERAKGNILERFSAQQFPDLHSELNLSSLELGDSALYFCASSVRDRVGYTFGSGTRLTVV.

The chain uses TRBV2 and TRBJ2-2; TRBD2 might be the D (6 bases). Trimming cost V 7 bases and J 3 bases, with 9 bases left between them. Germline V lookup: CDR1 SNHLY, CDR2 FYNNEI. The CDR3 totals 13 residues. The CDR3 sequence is CASTTGDTGELFF. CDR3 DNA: TGTGCCAGCACGACGGGGGACACCGGGGAGCTGTTTTTT.

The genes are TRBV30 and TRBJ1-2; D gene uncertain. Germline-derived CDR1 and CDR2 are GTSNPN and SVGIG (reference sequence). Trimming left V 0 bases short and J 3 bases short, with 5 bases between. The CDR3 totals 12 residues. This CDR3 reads CAWSVGDYGYTF. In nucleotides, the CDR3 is TGTGCCTGGAGTGTTGGCGACTATGGCTACACCTTC.

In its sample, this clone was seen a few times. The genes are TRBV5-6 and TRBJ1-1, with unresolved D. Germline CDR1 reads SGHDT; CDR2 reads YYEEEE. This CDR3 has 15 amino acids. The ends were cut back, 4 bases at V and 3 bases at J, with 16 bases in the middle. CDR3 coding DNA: TGTGCCAGCAGCGGCCTTCGGGGTCGGGACACTGAAGCTTTCTTT. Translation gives CASSGLRGRDTEAFF.

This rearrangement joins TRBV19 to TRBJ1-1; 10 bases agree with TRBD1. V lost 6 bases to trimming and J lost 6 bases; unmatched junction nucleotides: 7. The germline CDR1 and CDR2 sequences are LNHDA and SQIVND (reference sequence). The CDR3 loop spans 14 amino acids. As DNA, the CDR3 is TGTGCCAGTAGACCGACAGGGGGCAGATCTGAAGCTTTCTTT. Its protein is CASRPTGGRSEAFF. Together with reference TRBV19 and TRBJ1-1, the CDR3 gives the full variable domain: DGGITQSPKYLFRKEGQNVTLSCEQNLNHDAMYWYRQDPGQGLRLIYYSQIVNDFQKGDIAEGYSVSREKKESFPLTVTSAQKNPTAFYLCASRPTGGRSEAFFGQGTRLTVV.

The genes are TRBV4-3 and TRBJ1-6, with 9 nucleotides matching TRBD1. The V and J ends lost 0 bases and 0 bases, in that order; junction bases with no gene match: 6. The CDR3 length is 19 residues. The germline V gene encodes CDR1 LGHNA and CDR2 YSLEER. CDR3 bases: TGCGCCAGCAGCCAAGAGGGGGGACAGGGCAGCTCCTATAATTCACCCCTCCACTTT. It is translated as CASSQEGGQGSSYNSPLHF.

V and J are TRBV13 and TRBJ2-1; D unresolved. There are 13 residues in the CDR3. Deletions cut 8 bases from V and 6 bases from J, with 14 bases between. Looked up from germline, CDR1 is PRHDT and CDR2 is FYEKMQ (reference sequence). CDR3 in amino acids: CASGPSPGNEQFF. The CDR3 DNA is TGTGCCAGCGGACCCAGCCCGGGCAATGAGCAGTTCTTC.

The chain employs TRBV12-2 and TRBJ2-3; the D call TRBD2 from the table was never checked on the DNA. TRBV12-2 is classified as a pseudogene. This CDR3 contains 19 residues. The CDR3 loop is CASRSPGPSGGPFTDTQYF. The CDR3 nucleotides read TGTGCAAGTCGCTCACCTGGGCCTAGCGGGGGTCCCTTCACAGATACGCAGTATTTT.